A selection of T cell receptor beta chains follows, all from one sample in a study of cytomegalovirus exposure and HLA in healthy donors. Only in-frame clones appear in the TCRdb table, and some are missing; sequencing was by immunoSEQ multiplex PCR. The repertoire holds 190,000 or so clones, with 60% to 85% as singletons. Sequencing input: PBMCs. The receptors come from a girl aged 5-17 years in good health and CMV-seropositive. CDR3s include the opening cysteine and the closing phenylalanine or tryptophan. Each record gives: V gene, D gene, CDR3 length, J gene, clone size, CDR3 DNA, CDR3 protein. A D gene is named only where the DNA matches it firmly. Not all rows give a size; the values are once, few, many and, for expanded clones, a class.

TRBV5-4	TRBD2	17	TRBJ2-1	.	TGTGCCAGCAGCAGACCATTTAGCGGGGGGTCCTACAATGAGCAGTTCTTC	CASSRPFSGGSYNEQFF
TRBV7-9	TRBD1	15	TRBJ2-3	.	TGTGCCAGCATTACTGACAGGGATAGCACAGATACGCAGTATTTT	CASITDRDSTDTQYF
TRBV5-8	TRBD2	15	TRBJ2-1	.	TGTGCCAGCAGCTTGGTCGGACTAGTTGCGGATGAGCAGTTCTTC	CASSLVGLVADEQFF
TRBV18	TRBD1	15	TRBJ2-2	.	TGTGCCAGCTCACCGACAAGGACAGGGTCCGGGGAGCTGTTTTTT	CASSPTRTGSGELFF
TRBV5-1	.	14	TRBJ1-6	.	TGCGCCAGCAGCGCCACGCAGGATAATTCACCCCTCCACTTT	CASSATQDNSPLHF
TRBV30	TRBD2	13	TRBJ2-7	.	TGTGCCTGGTCCTTGGGGGGGGCCTACGAGCAGTACTTC	CAWSLGGAYEQYF
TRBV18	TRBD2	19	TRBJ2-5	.	TGTGCCAGCTCACCACCGGGACTAGCGGGGGAAACCAAACAAGAGACCCAGTACTTC	CASSPPGLAGETKQETQYF
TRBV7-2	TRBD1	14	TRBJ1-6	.	TGTGCCAGCAGCTCCGGACAGGAGAATTCACCCCTCCACTTT	CASSSGQENSPLHF
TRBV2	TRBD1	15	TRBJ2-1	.	TGTGCCAGCAGTCGCGGGACAGGGGGCCGGGATGAGCAGTTCTTC	CASSRGTGGRDEQFF
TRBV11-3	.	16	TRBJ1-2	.	TGTGCCAGCAGCCCAGGGCGGACAGCGATTAACTATGGCTACACCTTC	CASSPGRTAINYGYTF
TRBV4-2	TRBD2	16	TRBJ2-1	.	TGTGCCAGCAGCCAGCTCCGACTAGCGGGGGGAAGTGAGCAGTTCTTC	CASSQLRLAGGSEQFF
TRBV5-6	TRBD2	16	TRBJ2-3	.	TGTGCCAGCAGCTTGGAAGCTAGCGGGTACACAGATACGCAGTATTTT	CASSLEASGYTDTQYF
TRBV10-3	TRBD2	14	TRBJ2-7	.	TGTGCCATTGGGGGGACTACTTCGAGGTACGAGCAGTACTTC	CAIGGTTSRYEQYF
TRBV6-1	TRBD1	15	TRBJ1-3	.	TGTGCCAGCAGTGAATATGGGACAGCTGGAAACACCATATATTTT	CASSEYGTAGNTIYF
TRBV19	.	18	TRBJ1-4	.	TGTGCCAGTAGTACCCGGCGTCTCTTGGGGCCCAGGGATGAAAAACTGTTTTTT	CASSTRRLLGPRDEKLFF
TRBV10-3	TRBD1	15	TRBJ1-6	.	TGTGCCACGGGCTGGTCAGACAGGGGAAATTCACCCCTCCACTTT	CATGWSDRGNSPLHF
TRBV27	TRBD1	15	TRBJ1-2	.	TGTGCCAGCAGTTTAGAATTCACAGGGGGCTTTGGCTACACCTTC	CASSLEFTGGFGYTF
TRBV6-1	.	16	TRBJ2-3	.	TGTGCCAGCAGTGAAGCGGCGGGGGCTAGCACAGATACGCAGTATTTT	CASSEAAGASTDTQYF
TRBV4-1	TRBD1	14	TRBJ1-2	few	TGCGCCAGCAGCCAACCCGGGACAGGGGGTGGCTACACCTTC	CASSQPGTGGGYTF
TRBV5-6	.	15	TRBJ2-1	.	TGTGCCAGCAGCTTGGTAGATTGGTCCTACAATGAGCAGTTCTTC	CASSLVDWSYNEQFF
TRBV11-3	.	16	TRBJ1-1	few	TGTGCCAGCAGCTTAGATAGTTGGCAGGGAAGCACTGAAGCTTTCTTT	CASSLDSWQGSTEAFF
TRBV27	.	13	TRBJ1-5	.	TGTGCCAGCAGTTGGGGGGGAGACCAGCCCCAGCATTTT	CASSWGGDQPQHF
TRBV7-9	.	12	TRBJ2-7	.	TGTGCCAGCAGCCTCTCTGGAGACGAGCAGTACTTC	CASSLSGDEQYF
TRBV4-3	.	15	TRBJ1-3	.	TGCGCCAGCAGCCAAGTTCCGGGCTCTGGAAACACCATATATTTT	CASSQVPGSGNTIYF
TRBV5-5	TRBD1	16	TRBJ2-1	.	TGTGCCAGCAGCTTGGCCGGACAGGGGGAGGCCAATGAGCAGTTCTTC	CASSLAGQGEANEQFF
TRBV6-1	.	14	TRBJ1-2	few	TGTGCCAGCAGTCCCGCCGGGGGGCGGCATGGCTACACCTTC	CASSPAGGRHGYTF
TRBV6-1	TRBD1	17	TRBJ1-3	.	TGTGCCAGCAGTGAAGCGGCAGGGGGCAAAGGTGGAAACACCATATATTTT	CASSEAAGGKGGNTIYF
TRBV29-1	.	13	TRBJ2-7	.	TGCAGCGTTCTAGGGGGGACTACCTACGAGCAGTACTTC	CSVLGGTTYEQYF
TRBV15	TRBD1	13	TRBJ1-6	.	TGTGCCACCAGGCTAGGACAGGATTCACCCCTCCACTTT	CATRLGQDSPLHF
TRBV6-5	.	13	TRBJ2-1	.	TGTGCCAGCAGAGTGAGGGCCTACAATGAGCAGTTCTTC	CASRVRAYNEQFF
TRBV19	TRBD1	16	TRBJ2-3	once	TGTGCCAGCCGGGACAGCCACGGAACTAGCACAGATACGCAGTATTTT	CASRDSHGTSTDTQYF
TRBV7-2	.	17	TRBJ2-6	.	TGTGCCAGCAGCTGGGGGGGGGCCAACTCTGGGGCCAACGTCCTGACTTTC	CASSWGGANSGANVLTF
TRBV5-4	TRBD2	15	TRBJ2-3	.	TGTGCCAGCAGCCTCGGGCGGGGGGTGGCAGATACGCAGTATTTT	CASSLGRGVADTQYF
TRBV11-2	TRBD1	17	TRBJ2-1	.	TGTGCCAGCAGCTGGGGACAGGGGCCGAGCTCCTACAATGAGCAGTTCTTC	CASSWGQGPSSYNEQFF
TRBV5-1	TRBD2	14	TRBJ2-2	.	TGCGCCAGCAGCGAGGGACTAGAGACCGGGGAGCTGTTTTTT	CASSEGLETGELFF
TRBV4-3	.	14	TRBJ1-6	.	TGCGCCAGCAGCCTAAGATACCGAGATTCACCCCTCCACTTT	CASSLRYRDSPLHF
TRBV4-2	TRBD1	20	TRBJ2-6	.	TGTGCCAGCAGCCAAGATTCGGGAGCAGGGGGCCCTCGAAGGGCCAACGTCCTGACTTTC	CASSQDSGAGGPRRANVLTF
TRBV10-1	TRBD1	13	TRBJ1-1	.	TGCGCCAGCCGGGACAGCATGAACACTGAAGCTTTCTTT	CASRDSMNTEAFF
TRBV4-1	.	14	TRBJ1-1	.	TGCGCCAGCAGCCCACACAAACTAGGGACTGAAGCTTTCTTT	CASSPHKLGTEAFF
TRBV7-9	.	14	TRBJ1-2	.	TGTGCCAGCAGCTTAGACCCAGGGCCCTATGGCTACACCTTC	CASSLDPGPYGYTF
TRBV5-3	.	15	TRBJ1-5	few	TGTGCCAGAATCCTGGGGAGTGGTGGCAATCAGCCCCAGCATTTT	CARILGSGGNQPQHF
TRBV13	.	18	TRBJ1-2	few	TGTGCCAGCAGCTTAGAGTTCGGGGCGGGGGACGATAACTATGGCTACACCTTC	CASSLEFGAGDDNYGYTF
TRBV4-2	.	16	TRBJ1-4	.	TGTGCCAGCAGCCAAGACCCAGGGTTTACTAATGAAAAACTGTTTTTT	CASSQDPGFTNEKLFF
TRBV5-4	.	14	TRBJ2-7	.	TGTGCCAGCAGCTTGGGGGGCGTCATCGGGGAGCAGTACTTC	CASSLGGVIGEQYF
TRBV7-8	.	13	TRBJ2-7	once	TGTGCCAGCAGCTTAATGGCAGGACACGAGCAGTGCTTC	CASSLMAGHEQCF